This T cell receptor (beta chain) emerged from a study of blood T cell repertoires in COVID-19 (dated by TCRdb to the early 2020s). Context from the whole study: The collaborator samples originated in the United States, Italy and Spain and spanned the acute and convalescent phases of COVID-19. The material from the prospective study consisted of cDNA or gDNA derived from T cells, B-cell-depleted T cells, or PBMCs. Deeply sampled blood TCRbeta repertoires from subjects exposed to, actively infected with, or recovered from COVID-19 were included in the dataset. A freely available public database, intended as a resource for researchers studying the immune response to SARS-CoV-2, is where the repertoires were released. Samples were obtained from the ongoing ImmuneRACE study (first 160 participants) and from roughly 1,300 subjects provided by 6 global collaborators. Nearly every sample came with metadata listing a de-identified subject ID, COVID-19 status, age in years and sex. HLA class I and class II types, where available, came from metadata supplied by the sample provider rather than from assay-based typing.

On this clone: Its antigen specificity is not known. No base quality values were provided; no much bigger clone lies one nucleotide off.

The immunoSEQ Assay, a bias-controlled multiplex PCR, was used to amplify TCRbeta CDR3 regions from genomic DNA. As for the original processing: The number of nucleated cells in each sample was estimated from the amplification of reference gene primers within the assay. Sequence reads were collapsed and filtered to measure the absolute abundance of every unique TCRbeta CDR3 rearrangement. Productive Simpson clonality was computed per sample as the square root of Simpson's diversity index over productive rearrangements. TCRdb stores this immuneACCESS table with in-frame sequences only. Part of the clones is absent; in the studies checked, under half of the shortfall reflects unresolved V genes, and no reason is known for the rest. The V and J calls and the clone size are those of that table, but D and trimming were determined from the DNA. In this sample the table shows about 160,000 clones, more than 75% of which occur a single time. Roughly 7.3% of the sample is held by the ten biggest clonotypes.

V sheds 3 bases and J sheds 1 base, leaving 10 bases between their ends. The CDR3 spans 14 residues, from the cysteine through the phenylalanine. Left in the record is the CDR3 DNA by itself, 42 bases read in frame from the first base. CDR1 and CDR2 (SGHRS, YFSETQ) derive from the germline V gene. Participants in the prospective study were aged 18 to 89 years, lived in 20 to 25 United States geographic areas, and enrolled through a virtual design. Cohort assignment in the prospective study relied on participant-reported clinical history from a screening survey and a study questionnaire. For ImmuneRACE Cohort 3, a participant was defined as recovered based on two consecutive negative NP/OP PCR tests, clearance by a healthcare professional, or resolution of symptoms. Each participant in the prospective study had whole blood, serum and a nasopharyngeal or oropharyngeal swab collected by mobile phlebotomists. Prospective study participants could optionally give additional blood draws and questionnaires over an approximately two-month period. Prospective study blood samples were shipped either frozen or at room temperature before DNA extraction.

Overall results and qualifications from the work: Clinical and demographic metadata were provided uncurated, with the amount varying by source and participant.

The sequence joins TRBV5-1 to TRBJ1-1, with a tentative D gene TRBD1 over 5 matching bases. The material sequenced was PBMCs or T cells enriched from blood (not recorded which). The TCR was taken from a woman aged 45-60 years who had recovered from COVID-19. The base sequence is TGCGCCAGCAGCTCCGGACATCCGAACACTGAAGCTTTCTTT. Its product reads: CASSSGHPNTEAFF.